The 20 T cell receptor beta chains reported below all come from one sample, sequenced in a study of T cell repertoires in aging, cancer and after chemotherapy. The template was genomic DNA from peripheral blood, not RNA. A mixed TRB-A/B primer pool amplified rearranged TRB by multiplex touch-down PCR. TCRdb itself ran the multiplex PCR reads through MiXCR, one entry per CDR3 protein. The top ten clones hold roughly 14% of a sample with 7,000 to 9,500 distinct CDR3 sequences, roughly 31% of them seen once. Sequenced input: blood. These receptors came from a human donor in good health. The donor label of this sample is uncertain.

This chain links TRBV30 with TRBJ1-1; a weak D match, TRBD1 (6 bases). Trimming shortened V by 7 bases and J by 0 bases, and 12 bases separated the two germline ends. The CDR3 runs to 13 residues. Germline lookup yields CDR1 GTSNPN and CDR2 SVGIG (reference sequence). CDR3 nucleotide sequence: TGTGCCTCAAGGGGGACGCTGAACACTGAAGCTTTCTTT. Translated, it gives CASRGTLNTEAFF.

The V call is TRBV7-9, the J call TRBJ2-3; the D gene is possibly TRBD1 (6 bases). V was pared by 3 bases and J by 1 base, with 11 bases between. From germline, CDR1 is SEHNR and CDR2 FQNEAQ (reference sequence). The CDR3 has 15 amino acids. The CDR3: CASSFLQGGTDTQYF. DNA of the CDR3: TGTGCCAGCAGCTTCCTACAGGGCGGCACAGATACGCAGTATTTT.

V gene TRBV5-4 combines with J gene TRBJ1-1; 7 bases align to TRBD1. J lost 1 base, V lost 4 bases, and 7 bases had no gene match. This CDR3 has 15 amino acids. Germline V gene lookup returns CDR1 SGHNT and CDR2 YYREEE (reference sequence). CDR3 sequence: CASSPSTGRNTEAFF. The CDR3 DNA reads TGTGCCAGCAGCCCATCGACAGGGCGGAACACTGAAGCTTTCTTT. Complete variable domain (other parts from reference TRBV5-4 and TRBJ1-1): ETGVTQSPTHLIKTRGQQVTLRCSSQSGHNTVSWYQQALGQGPQFIFQYYREEENGRGNFPPRFSGLQFPNYSSELNVNALELDDSALYLCASSPSTGRNTEAFFGQGTRLTVV.

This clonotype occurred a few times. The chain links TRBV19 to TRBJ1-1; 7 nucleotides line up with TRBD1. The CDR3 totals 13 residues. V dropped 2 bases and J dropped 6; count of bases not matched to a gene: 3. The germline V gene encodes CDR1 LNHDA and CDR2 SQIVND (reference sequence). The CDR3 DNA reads TGTGCCAGTAGTATAAGGGACAGCCCTGAAGCTTTCTTT. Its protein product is CASSIRDSPEAFF. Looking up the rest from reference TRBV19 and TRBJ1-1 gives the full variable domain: DGGITQSPKYLFRKEGQNVTLSCEQNLNHDAMYWYRQDPGQGLRLIYYSQIVNDFQKGDIAEGYSVSREKKESFPLTVTSAQKNPTAFYLCASSIRDSPEAFFGQGTRLTVV.

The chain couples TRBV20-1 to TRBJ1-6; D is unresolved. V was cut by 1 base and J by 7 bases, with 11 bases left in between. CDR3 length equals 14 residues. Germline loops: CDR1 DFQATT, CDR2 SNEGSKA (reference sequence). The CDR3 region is CSARGEGLNSPLHF. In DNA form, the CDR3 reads TGCAGTGCTAGAGGGGAAGGGTTGAATTCACCCCTCCACTTT.

The CDR3 here is CASSPGQGANRGYGYTF. The CDR3 bases are TGTGCCAGCTCACCTGGACAGGGGGCGAATCGAGGCTATGGCTACACCTTC. The chain links TRBV18 to TRBJ1-2; TRBD1 aligns across 11 bases. CDR3 length: 17 residues. The germline gives CDR1 KGHSH, CDR2 LQKENI. Unmatched junction bases numbered 10, after V lost 3 bases and J lost 4 bases. Using reference TRBV18 and TRBJ1-2 for the parts outside the CDR3, the full variable domain is NAGVMQNPRHLVRRRGQEARLRCSPMKGHSHVYWYRQLPEEGLKFMVYLQKENIIDESGMPKERFSAEFPKEGPSILRIQQVVRGDSAAYFCASSPGQGANRGYGYTFGSGTRLTVV.

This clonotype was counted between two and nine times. The CDR3 protein is CASSLGRYGYTF. DNA of the CDR3: TGTGCCAGTAGTCTGGGGCGCTATGGCTACACCTTC. This sequence joins TRBV19 and TRBJ1-2; the D gene is possibly TRBD1 (5 bases). The CDR3 totals 12 residues. The germline V gene has CDR1 LNHDA and CDR2 SQIVND (reference sequence). V was trimmed by 5 bases and J by 4 bases, leaving 8 bases between them.

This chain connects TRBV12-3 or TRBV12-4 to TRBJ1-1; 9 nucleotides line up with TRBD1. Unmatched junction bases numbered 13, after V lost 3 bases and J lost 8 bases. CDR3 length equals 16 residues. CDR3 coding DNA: TGTGCCAGCAGTTTTAGGACAGGGGCCGTGTATGGCGAAGCTTTCTTT. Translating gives CASSFRTGAVYGEAFF.

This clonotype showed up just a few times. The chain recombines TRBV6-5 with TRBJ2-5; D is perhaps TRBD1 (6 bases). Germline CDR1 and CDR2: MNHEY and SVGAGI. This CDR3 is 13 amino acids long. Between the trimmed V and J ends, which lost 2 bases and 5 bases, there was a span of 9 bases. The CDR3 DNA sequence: TGTGCCAGCAGTTACGGGACATTCGAGACCCAGTACTTC. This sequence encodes CASSYGTFETQYF.

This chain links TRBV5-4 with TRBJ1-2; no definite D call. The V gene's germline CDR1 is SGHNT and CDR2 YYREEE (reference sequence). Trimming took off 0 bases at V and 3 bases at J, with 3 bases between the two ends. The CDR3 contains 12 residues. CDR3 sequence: CASSLDDYGYTF. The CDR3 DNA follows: TGTGCCAGCAGCTTGGATGACTATGGCTACACCTTC.

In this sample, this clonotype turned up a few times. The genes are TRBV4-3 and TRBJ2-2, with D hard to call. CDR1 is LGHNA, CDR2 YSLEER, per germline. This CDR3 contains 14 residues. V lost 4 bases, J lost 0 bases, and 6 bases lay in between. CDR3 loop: CASSRDSNTGELFF. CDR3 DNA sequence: TGCGCCAGCAGCCGAGATTCGAACACCGGGGAGCTGTTTTTT.

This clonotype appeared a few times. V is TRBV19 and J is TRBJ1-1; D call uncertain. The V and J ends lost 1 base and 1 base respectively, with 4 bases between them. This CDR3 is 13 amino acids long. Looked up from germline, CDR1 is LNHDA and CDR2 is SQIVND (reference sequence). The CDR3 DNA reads TGTGCCAGTAGTATAGTCGCGAACACTGAAGCTTTCTTT. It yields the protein CASSIVANTEAFF.

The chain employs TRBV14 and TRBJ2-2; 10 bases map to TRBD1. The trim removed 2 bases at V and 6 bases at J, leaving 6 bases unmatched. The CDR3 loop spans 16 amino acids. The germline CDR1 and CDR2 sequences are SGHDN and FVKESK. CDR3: CASSQFRQGAAGELFF. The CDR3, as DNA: TGTGCCAGCAGCCAATTTCGACAGGGGGCCGCCGGGGAGCTGTTTTTT.

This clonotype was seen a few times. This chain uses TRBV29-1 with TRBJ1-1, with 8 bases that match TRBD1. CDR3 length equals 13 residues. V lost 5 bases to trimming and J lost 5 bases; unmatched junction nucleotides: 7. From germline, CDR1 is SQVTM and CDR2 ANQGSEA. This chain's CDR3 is CSVTRQGRTEAFF. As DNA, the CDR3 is TGCAGCGTTACACGACAGGGGAGAACTGAAGCTTTCTTT.

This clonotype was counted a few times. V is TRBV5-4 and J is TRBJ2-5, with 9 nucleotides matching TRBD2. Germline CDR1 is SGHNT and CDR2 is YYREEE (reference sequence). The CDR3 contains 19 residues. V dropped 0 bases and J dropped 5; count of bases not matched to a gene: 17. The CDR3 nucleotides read TGTGCCAGCAGCTTGGGAGGTGGAGGACTAGCGAGGAGGTCGGAGACCCAGTACTTC. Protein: CASSLGGGGLARRSETQYF.

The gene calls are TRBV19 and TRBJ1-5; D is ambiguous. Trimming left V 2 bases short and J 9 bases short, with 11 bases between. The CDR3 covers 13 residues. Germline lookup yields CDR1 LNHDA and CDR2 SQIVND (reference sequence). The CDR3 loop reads CASSISTVRPQHF. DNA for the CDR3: TGTGCCAGTAGTATAAGCACTGTTCGGCCCCAGCATTTT.

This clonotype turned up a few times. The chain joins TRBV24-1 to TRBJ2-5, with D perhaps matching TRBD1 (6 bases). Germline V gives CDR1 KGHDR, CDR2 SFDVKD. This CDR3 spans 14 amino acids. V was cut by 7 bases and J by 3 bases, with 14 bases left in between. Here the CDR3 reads CATSDGQWEETQYF. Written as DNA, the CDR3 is TGTGCCACCAGCGATGGACAGTGGGAAGAGACCCAGTACTTC.

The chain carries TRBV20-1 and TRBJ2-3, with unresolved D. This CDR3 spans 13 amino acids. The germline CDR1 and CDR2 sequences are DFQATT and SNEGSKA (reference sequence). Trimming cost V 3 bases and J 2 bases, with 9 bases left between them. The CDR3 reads CSASYSFTDTQYF. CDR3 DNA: TGCAGTGCTAGCTACTCGTTCACAGATACGCAGTATTTT.

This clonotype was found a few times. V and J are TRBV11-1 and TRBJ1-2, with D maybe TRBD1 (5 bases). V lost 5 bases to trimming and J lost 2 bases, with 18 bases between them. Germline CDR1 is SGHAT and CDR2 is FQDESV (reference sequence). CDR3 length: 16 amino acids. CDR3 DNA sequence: TGTGCCAGCAGCCCAATACAAGGGGCGAGGAACTATGGCTACACCTTC. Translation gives CASSPIQGARNYGYTF.

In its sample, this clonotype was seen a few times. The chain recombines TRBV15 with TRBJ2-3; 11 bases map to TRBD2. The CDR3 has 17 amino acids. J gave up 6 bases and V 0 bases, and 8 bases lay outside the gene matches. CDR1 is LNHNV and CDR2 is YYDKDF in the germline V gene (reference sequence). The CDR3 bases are TGTGCCACCAGCAGAGAACTCACTAGCGGGGGAACGGATACGCAGTATTTT. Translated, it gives CATSRELTSGGTDTQYF.